This T cell receptor beta chain emerged from a study of blood T cell repertoires in COVID-19. Whole-study context: Some COVID-19 samples were acute and others convalescent; all came from the United States, Italy and Spain.

The CDR3 has 14 amino acids. The V end lost 6 bases, the J end lost 5 bases, and 13 bases lay between the germline ends. CDR1 is MNHEY and CDR2 is SMNVEV in the germline V gene (reference sequence). Original methodology: Cell counts per sample came from amplifying reference gene primers. Assay used: immunoSEQ multiplex PCR; TCRdb lists only in-frame clones, some missing. V and J calls plus clone size are reproduced from that table; the DNA served to infer D and trimming. There are under 80,000 clones in the sample; more than 85% occur only once, and around 14% lies in the top ten. The TCR comes from a man between 65 and 80 years old with active or convalescent COVID-19. V and J are TRBV27 and TRBJ2-2; D unclear. The source material was peripheral blood. Here the CDR3 reads CASRYSLQTGELFF. The CDR3 DNA reads as TGTGCCAGCAGATATTCTTTGCAGACCGGGGAGCTGTTTTTT.